Sequencing of this T cell receptor (beta chain) was carried out in a study of blood T cells in healthy people across ages. A few counts support this clonotype. What it recognizes is unknown. Healthy individuals of Caucasian origin from Russia, aged about 6 to 100, served as donors. The use of a sample-barcoded 5' primer and a J-beta primer mix characterized a second PCR of about 7 to 12 cycles. TCRdb used MiXCR to reprocess the 5' RACE reads, holding one entry per CDR3 protein. Of around 1,500,000 distinct CDR3 sequences detected, roughly 30% appear once; the ten largest clones hold 7.7%. Study-wide results and caveats: Conclusively comparing naive with antigen-experienced cells was impossible with unsorted PBMCs.

Material for sequencing was blood. This receptor was identified in a woman in her 30s in good health.

As DNA, the CDR3 is TGCAGTGCTAGAGGCGTGGTATATGATGGCTACACCTTC. Its translation: CSARGVVYDGYTF. This chain connects TRBV20-1 to TRBJ1-2; D uncertain. Germline assignment: CDR1 DFQATT and CDR2 SNEGSKA (reference sequence). The CDR3 sequence is 13 residues long. Trimming cost V 1 base and J 6 bases, with 12 bases left between them.